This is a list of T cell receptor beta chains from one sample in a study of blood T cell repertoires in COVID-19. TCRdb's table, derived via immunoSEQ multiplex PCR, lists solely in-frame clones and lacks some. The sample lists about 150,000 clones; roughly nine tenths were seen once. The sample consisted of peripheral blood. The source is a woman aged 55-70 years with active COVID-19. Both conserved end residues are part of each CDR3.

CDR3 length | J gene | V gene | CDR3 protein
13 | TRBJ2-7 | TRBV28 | CAIASGQGYEQYF
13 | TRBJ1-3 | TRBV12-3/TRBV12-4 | CASTTNSGNTIYF
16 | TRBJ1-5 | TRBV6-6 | CASSLRSLGSNQPQHF
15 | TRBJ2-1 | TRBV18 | CASAPGTSIFYEQFF
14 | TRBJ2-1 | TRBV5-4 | CASSSAGAYNEQFF
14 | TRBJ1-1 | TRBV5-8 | CASSKTYGNTEAFF
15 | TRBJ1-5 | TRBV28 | CASRKGGNSNQPQHF
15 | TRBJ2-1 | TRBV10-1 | CASQLGWGPYNEQFF
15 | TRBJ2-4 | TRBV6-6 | CASRLRGQPGNIQYF
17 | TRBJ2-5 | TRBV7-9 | CASSRSHRDRVQETQYF
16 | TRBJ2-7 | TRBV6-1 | CASSEFARTGTYEQYF
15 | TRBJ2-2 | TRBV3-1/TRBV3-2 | CASSQAVVYPGELFF
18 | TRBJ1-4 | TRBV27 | CASSSTLTGGGTNEKLFF
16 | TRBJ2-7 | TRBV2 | CASNLPPGTKTYEQYF
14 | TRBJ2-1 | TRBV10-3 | CAITRDRGLHEQFF
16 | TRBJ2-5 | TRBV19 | CASSSGGSGNQETQYF
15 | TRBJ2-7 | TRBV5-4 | CASSQRTGTGNEQYF
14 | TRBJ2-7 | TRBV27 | CASSFVGQAYEQYF
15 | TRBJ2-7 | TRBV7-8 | CASSQDRGLPYEQYF
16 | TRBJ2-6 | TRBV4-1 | CASSPDRLPGANVLTF
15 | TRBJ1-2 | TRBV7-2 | CASSSWDRVGYGYTF
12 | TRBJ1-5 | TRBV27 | CASSFLGEPQHF
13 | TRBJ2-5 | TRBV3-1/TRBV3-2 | CASSLAGVETQYF
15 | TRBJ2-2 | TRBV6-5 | CASRRTSGNTGELFF
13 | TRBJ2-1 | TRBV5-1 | CASSLGWENEQFF
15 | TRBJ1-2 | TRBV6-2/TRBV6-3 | CASSSANHRDYGYTF
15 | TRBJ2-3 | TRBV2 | CASRGQSISTDTQYF
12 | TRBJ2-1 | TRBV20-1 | CSASRGSNEQFF
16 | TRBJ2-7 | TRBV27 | CASSLHLTSGYYEQYF
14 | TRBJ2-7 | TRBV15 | CATSTPKGVYEQYF
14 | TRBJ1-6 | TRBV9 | CASSPGLNNSPLHF
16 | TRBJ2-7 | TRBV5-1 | CASSPGASGRSNEQYF
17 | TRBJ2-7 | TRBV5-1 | CASSSPAGNALSYEQYF
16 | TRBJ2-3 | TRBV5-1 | CASSLALGGGTDTQYF
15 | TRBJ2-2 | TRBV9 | CASSVSRRGPGELFF
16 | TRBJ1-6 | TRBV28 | CASSPDRGSYNSPLHF
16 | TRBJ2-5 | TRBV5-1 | CASSPGTSGKGETQYF
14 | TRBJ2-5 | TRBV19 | CASSRTGGLETQYF
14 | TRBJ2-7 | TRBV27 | CASSFRLPPYEQYF
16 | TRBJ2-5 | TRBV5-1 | CASSPYLAVLQETQYF
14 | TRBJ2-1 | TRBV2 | CASQPVTTGTGGLF
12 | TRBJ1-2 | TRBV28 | CASLEGNYGYTF
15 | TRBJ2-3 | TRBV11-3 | CASSSGSLSTDTQYF
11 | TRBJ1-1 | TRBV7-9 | CATVKSTEAFF
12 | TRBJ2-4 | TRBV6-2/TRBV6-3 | CASTPGLSIQYF
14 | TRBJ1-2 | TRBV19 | CASLLPGTEYGYTF
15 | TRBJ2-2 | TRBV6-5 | CASSKDGRNTGELFF
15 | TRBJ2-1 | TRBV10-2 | CASSQGQGGYNEQFF
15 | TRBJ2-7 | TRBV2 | CASRHPSGVSYEQYF
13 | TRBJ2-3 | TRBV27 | CASTRQPRGRWYF
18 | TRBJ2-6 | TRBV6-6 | CASSPTDAGRPGANVLTF
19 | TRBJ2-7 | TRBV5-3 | CARSLPGQVAGVRSYEQYF
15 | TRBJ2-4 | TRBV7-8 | CASSYRTGGEHIQYF
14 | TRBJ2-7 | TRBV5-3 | CAAAPEWAGDEQYF